This TCR beta chain was identified during a study of blood T cells in healthy people across ages. General study results and limits: Possibly, changes in expanded clonotypes were confounded because donor CMV status was unknown. When set beside aged donors, long-lived donors presented more naive CD4+ cells and higher diversity. With age, beta diversity per million T cells declined roughly linearly, significantly by approximately 40.

Sample-barcoded 5' priming and a J-beta primer mix drove a second PCR of roughly 7 to 11 cycles. TCRdb analysed the 5' RACE reads with MiXCR anew, one entry per CDR3 protein. The repertoire holds around 1.5 million distinct CDR3 sequences, with 40% to 50% as singletons. At least 6.5 million PBMCs were isolated per sample. Concerning this clonotype: Its antigen is undetermined.

Material for sequencing was blood. The origin of this receptor is a woman aged 18 to 35 in good health.

CDR3 nucleotides: TGTGCCAGCAGCCCGACTACTAGCGAGGATGCCTACGAGCAGTACTTC. Translation: CASSPTTSEDAYEQYF. The chain combines TRBV14 with TRBJ2-7, with 7 positions matching TRBD2. In germline, CDR1 is SGHDN, CDR2 FVKESK. The CDR3 spans 16 residues. The trim removed 4 bases at V and 2 bases at J, leaving 11 bases unmatched.